The T cell receptor (beta chain) described here comes from a study of spatial heterogeneity in lung cancer. The overall study: Raw-read counts averaged over ten per unique TCR and UMI combination.

This clonotype was observed at least ten times. TCRdb analysed the 5' RACE reads with MiXCR anew, one entry per CDR3 protein. The sample gives about 80,000 distinct CDR3 sequences, about 8% of which show up once; almost 7% is in the top ten. Germline assignment: CDR1 SEHNR and CDR2 FQNEAQ (reference sequence). The trim removed 2 bases at V and 6 bases at J, leaving 10 bases unmatched. This CDR3 is built from 17 residues. Time point given: sample taken at primary tumor resection. Here the sequenced sample was PBMCs, taken at surgery. The receptor's source is a male donor with early-stage non-small cell lung cancer. The chain carries TRBV7-9 and TRBJ1-6, with 7 bases that match TRBD1. Here the CDR3 DNA reads TGTGCCAGCAGCTTAAGAGTCGGTGACAGGGCTAATTCACCCCTCCACTTT. Amino acid sequence: CASSLRVGDRANSPLHF. Filled out from reference TRBV7-9 and TRBJ1-6, the complete variable domain reads DTGVSQNPRHKITKRGQNVTFRCDPISEHNRLYWYRQTLGQGPEFLTYFQNEAQLEKSRLLSDRFSAERPKGSFSTLEIQRTEQGDSAMYLCASSLRVGDRANSPLHFGNGTRLTVT.